These 21 T cell receptor beta chains originate from one sample sequenced in a study of T cell responses to AZD1222 COVID-19 vaccine (dated by TCRdb to about 2021). Explained via the paper, the time point label denotes: baseline before first vaccination. The method behind the library was the immunoSEQ multiplex PCR assay. TCRdb provides this immuneACCESS table in a form limited to in-frame rearrangements. Some clones are lacking; in checked studies, under half of them reflect an unresolved V gene, and why the rest are absent is not known. For this sample the table gives about 120,000 clones, of which roughly 92% were detected only once. Over 1.5% of the sample lies in the top ten. The material was peripheral blood, obtained on day 0 of AZD1222 vaccination. Receptors were obtained from an adult in good health.

This clone appeared once. CDR3 coding DNA: TGTGCCAGCAGCCAGGCAGGGCACAATTCACCCCTCCACTTT. It yields the protein CASSQAGHNSPLHF. The rearrangement uses TRBV3-1 (or the pseudogene TRBV3-2) and TRBJ1-6; weak D call: TRBD1 (5 bases). The germline CDR1 and CDR2 sequences are LGHDT and YNNKEL (reference sequence). This CDR3 spans 14 amino acids. Trimming stripped 3 bases from V and 7 bases from J, with 10 bases between.

The chain recombines TRBV5-1 with TRBJ2-1, with 8 bases aligning to TRBD2. The V gene's germline CDR1 is SGHRS and CDR2 YFSETQ. The CDR3 runs 14 residues. J was trimmed by 9 bases and V by 1 base; bases with no gene match: 6. Here the CDR3 reads CASSLSGLVGEQFF. The CDR3 DNA sequence: TGCGCCAGCAGCTTGTCGGGACTAGTAGGTGAGCAGTTCTTC.

The chain uses TRBV27 and TRBJ1-2, with D tentatively TRBD1 (6 bases). The CDR3 is made up of 13 amino acids. V was pared by 5 bases and J by 2 bases, with 9 bases between. Germline-derived CDR1 and CDR2 are MNHEY and SMNVEV (reference sequence). The CDR3, as DNA: TGTGCCAGCAGTCGACAGGAGAACTATGGCTACACCTTC. Amino acid sequence: CASSRQENYGYTF.

The rearrangement uses TRBV2 and TRBJ2-4; D perhaps matches TRBD1 (5 bases). V lost 6 bases and J lost 7, with 16 bases in between. The CDR3 is 14 residues long. Germline CDR1 is SNHLY and CDR2 is FYNNEI. The CDR3 here is CASSPTAPRNIQYF. The CDR3 nucleotides read TGTGCCAGCAGCCCGACAGCCCCGAGGAACATTCAGTACTTC. Using reference TRBV2 and TRBJ2-4 for the parts outside the CDR3, the full variable domain is EPEVTQTPSHQVTQMGQEVILRCVPISNHLYFYWYRQILGQKVEFLVSFYNNEISEKSEIFDDQFSVERPDGSNFTLKIRSTKLEDSAMYFCASSPTAPRNIQYFGAGTRLSVL.

J is TRBJ1-1 and V is TRBV19; D call uncertain. The germline V gene has CDR1 LNHDA and CDR2 SQIVND (reference sequence). V lost 3 bases to trimming and J lost 2 bases, with 7 bases between them. This CDR3 has 13 residues. In nucleotides, the CDR3 is TGTGCCAGTAGTATTTCATACAACACTGAAGCTTTCTTT. As protein: CASSISYNTEAFF.

V and J are TRBV30 and TRBJ1-3, with 10 bases lining up with TRBD1. The germline V gene encodes CDR1 GTSNPN and CDR2 SVGIG (reference sequence). V lost 2 bases to trimming and J lost 0 bases; unmatched junction nucleotides: 1. The CDR3 length is 15 residues. The CDR3 protein is CAWSRQGASGNTIYF. The CDR3 bases are TGTGCCTGGAGTAGACAGGGGGCCTCTGGAAACACCATATATTTT.

The chain links TRBV18 to TRBJ1-4, with 7 bases lining up with TRBD1. The CDR3 totals 16 residues. Germline values: CDR1 KGHSH, CDR2 LQKENI. V shed 2 bases and J 5 bases; nucleotides not matched to a gene: 8. In DNA form, the CDR3 reads TGTGCCAGCTCACCAAATACAGGGGCCTCAAATGAAAAACTGTTTTTT. Protein: CASSPNTGASNEKLFF.

CDR3 sequence: CASSAGQVGNIQYF. In nucleotides, the CDR3 is TGTGCCAGCAGCGCCGGACAGGTGGGGAACATTCAGTACTTC. This chain joins TRBV7-3 and TRBJ2-4; the match to TRBD1 covers 7 bases. Germline V gene sequence: CDR1 SGHTA, CDR2 FQGTGA. The V and J ends lost 5 bases and 7 bases, in that order; junction bases with no gene match: 8. The CDR3 totals 14 residues.

V is TRBV4-1 and J is TRBJ2-3; TRBD1 matches at 9 bases. Germline CDR1 is MGHRA and CDR2 is YSYEKL. The CDR3 spans 17 residues. The trim removed 0 bases at V and 2 bases at J, leaving 6 bases unmatched. The CDR3 sequence is CASSQDSGTGYTDTQYF. The CDR3 coding sequence is TGCGCCAGCAGCCAAGATTCCGGGACAGGGTACACAGATACGCAGTATTTT.

The chain employs TRBV12-5 and TRBJ1-5; no definite D call. The CDR3 consists of 13 residues. Trimming shortened V by 3 bases and J by 10 bases, and 13 bases separated the two germline ends. CDR1 and CDR2 (germline): LGHNT, FRNRAP. The CDR3, as DNA: TGTGCTAGTGGTTTTGATACCCACTCTCCCCAGCATTTT. It translates to CASGFDTHSPQHF.

The chain carries TRBV18 and TRBJ1-1; the D is unclear. CDR3 length: 13 amino acids. V lost 2 bases and J 4 bases, leaving 8 bases between the germline ends. Germline assignment: CDR1 KGHSH and CDR2 LQKENI. CDR3 in amino acids: CASSPEESTEAFF. CDR3 nucleotide sequence: TGTGCCAGCTCACCAGAAGAGAGCACTGAAGCTTTCTTT.

The chain employs TRBV3-1 (or the pseudogene TRBV3-2) and TRBJ2-3; 14 nucleotides match TRBD2. Germline V gene sequence: CDR1 LGHDT, CDR2 YNNKEL (reference sequence). The CDR3 has 18 amino acids. With 2 bases clipped from V and 2 bases from J, the junction kept 6 bases outside the gene matches. In nucleotides, the CDR3 is TGTGCCAGCAGCCAAACGGGGACTAGCGGGGGCGCCACAGATACGCAGTATTTT. This codes for CASSQTGTSGGATDTQYF.

The rearrangement uses TRBV5-6 and TRBJ1-6; TRBD1 might be the D (5 bases). Per the germline V gene, CDR1 is SGHDT and CDR2 is YYEEEE. The CDR3 spans 14 residues. Trimming removed 1 base from V and 6 bases from J, with 8 bases in between. This chain's CDR3 is CASSLTGFNSPLHF. The DNA for the CDR3 is TGTGCCAGCAGCTTGACAGGTTTTAATTCACCCCTCCACTTT.

The V call is TRBV27, the J call TRBJ1-6; D gene ambiguous. With 3 bases removed from V and 0 bases from J, the gap between germline ends came to 9 bases. Germline V gene lookup returns CDR1 MNHEY and CDR2 SMNVEV (reference sequence). There are 16 residues in the CDR3. CDR3 sequence (DNA): TGTGCCAGCAGTTTTACGATCACCTCCTATAATTCACCCCTCCACTTT. Translation gives CASSFTITSYNSPLHF.

The rearrangement links TRBV30 to TRBJ1-2, with no clear D. The CDR3 is 11 amino acids. Germline CDR1 GTSNPN, CDR2 SVGIG (reference sequence). Trimming removed 1 base at V and 4 bases at J, with 4 bases between. In DNA, the CDR3 is TGTGCCTGGAGTGGGAGCTATGGCTACACCTTC. It codes for CAWSGSYGYTF.

V and J are TRBV19 and TRBJ2-3; no reliable D call. Trimming took off 4 bases at V and 0 bases at J, with 11 bases between the two ends. There are 15 residues in the CDR3. Germline V gene lookup returns CDR1 LNHDA and CDR2 SQIVND (reference sequence). CDR3 DNA sequence: TGTGCCAGTAGTACGGACCATTCAAGCACAGATACGCAGTATTTT. This sequence encodes CASSTDHSSTDTQYF.

The rearrangement uses TRBV18 and TRBJ2-7; possible D gene TRBD1, 6 bases. From germline, CDR1 is KGHSH and CDR2 LQKENI. This CDR3 has 14 amino acids. Trimming removed 5 bases from V and 7 bases from J, with 18 bases in between. The CDR3 DNA follows: TGTGCCAGCTCAGCCGGGACAACAGCGAGGGAGCAGTACGTC. Protein: CASSAGTTAREQYV.

The V gene is TRBV25-1, the J gene TRBJ1-2; D is uncertain. The CDR3 length is 16 residues. Trimming removed 0 bases from V and 0 bases from J, with 11 bases in between. CDR1 and CDR2 (germline): MGHDK, SYGVNS. In nucleotides, the CDR3 is TGTGCCAGCAGTGAATATCCGGACGCTTCTAACTATGGCTACACCTTC. This encodes CASSEYPDASNYGYTF.

This chain links TRBV9 with TRBJ1-1; D uncertain. Germline V gene data show CDR1 as SGDLS and CDR2 as YYNGEE. V was pared by 0 bases and J by 8 bases, with 11 bases between. This CDR3 is built from 13 residues. The CDR3 DNA reads as TGTGCCAGCAGCGTAGTTACCCAGGTAGAAGCTTTCTTT. Encoded protein: CASSVVTQVEAFF.

The chain employs TRBV24-1 and TRBJ2-6; 7 positions agree with TRBD1. The germline V gene has CDR1 KGHDR and CDR2 SFDVKD. This CDR3 spans 18 amino acids. Trimming took 3 bases from V and 1 from J; bases not matched to a gene: 8. The CDR3 bases are TGTGCCACCAGTGATGCGCCGGGACAGATGTCTGGGGCCAACGTCCTGACTTTC. Its translation: CATSDAPGQMSGANVLTF.

The chain carries TRBV11-3 and TRBJ2-7, with D possibly TRBD2 on 6 matching bases. Trimming took 1 base from V and 2 from J, leaving 18 bases between them. The length of the CDR3 is 17 residues. From germline, CDR1 is SGHNT and CDR2 YENEEA. The CDR3, as DNA: TGTGCCAGCAGCTTAGGTGGCGGGACTCCAGGGACCTACGAGCAGTACGTC. It codes for CASSLGGGTPGTYEQYV.